This T cell receptor beta chain appears in the sequencing data of a study of cytomegalovirus exposure and HLA in healthy donors. Study-wide points: In a later analysis, HLA-associated TCR beta chains were more clonally expanded than equally common others. A later analysis reportedly found that, within productive TCRs, an Asian-associated ancestry cluster had fewer N-insertions than the mean observed across the roughly 700 donors.

Germline loops: CDR1 GTSNPN, CDR2 SVGIG (reference sequence). The CDR3 sequence is 13 residues long. Deletions cut 1 base from V and 5 bases from J, with 9 bases between. At sampling all donors were nominally healthy, likely with unrecorded immune exposures. Amplification used 60 Vbeta primers and 13 Jbeta primers. Repertoires were generated with immunoSEQ multiplex PCR, while TCRdb's copy carries only in-frame clones and drops some. The table shows about 130,000 clones, with approximately 81% occurring only once. With regard to this clone: Its antigen is not identified.

Sequencing used PBMCs. The clonotype was recovered from a man aged 18 to 29 in good health and CMV-seropositive. The gene calls are TRBV30 and TRBJ1-5; D uncertain. The CDR3 DNA follows: TGTGCCTGGAGTGAACAGCTTGATCAGCCCCAGCATTTT. Translation gives CAWSEQLDQPQHF.